This TCR beta chain was retrieved from a study of blood T cell repertoires in COVID-19. Study information: Acute and convalescent COVID-19 specimens originated in the United States, Italy and Spain. In each case, the material was cDNA or gDNA derived from T cells, B-cell-depleted T cells, or PBMCs.

Authors' processing steps: By means of reference gene primer amplification, nucleated cell counts were estimated. Assay: immunoSEQ multiplex PCR; the TCRdb copy retains only in-frame clones and omits some. V, J and clone size derive from that table, while D and trimming were established from the DNA sequence. The table lists more than 85,000 clones, 80% to 95% of them singletons, with more than 5.5% in the top ten. Sequenced material: peripheral blood. This TCR derives from a man in his 70s with acute or convalescent COVID-19.

Written as DNA, the CDR3 is TGTGCCAGCGCTTATGGGGGGGGCAATCAGCCCCAGCATTTT. Its translation: CASAYGGGNQPQHF. The gene calls are TRBV9 and TRBJ1-5, with a tentative D call TRBD1 (5 bases). CDR3 size: 14 residues. Germline loops: CDR1 SGDLS, CDR2 YYNGEE. The ends were cut back, 7 bases at V and 2 bases at J, with 13 bases in the middle.